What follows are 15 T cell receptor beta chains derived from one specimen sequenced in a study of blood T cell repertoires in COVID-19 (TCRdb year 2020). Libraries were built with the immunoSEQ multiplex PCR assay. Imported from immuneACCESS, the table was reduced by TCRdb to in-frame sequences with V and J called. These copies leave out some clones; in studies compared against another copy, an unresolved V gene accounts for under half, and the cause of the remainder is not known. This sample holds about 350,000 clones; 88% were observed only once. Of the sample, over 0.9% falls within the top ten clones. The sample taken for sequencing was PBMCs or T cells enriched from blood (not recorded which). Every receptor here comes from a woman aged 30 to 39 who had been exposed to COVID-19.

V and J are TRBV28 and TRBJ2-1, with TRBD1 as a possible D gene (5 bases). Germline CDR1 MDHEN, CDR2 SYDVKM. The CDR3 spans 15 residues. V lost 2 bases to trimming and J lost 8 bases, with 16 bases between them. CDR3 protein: CASSLQVRARDEQFF. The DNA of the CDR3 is TGTGCCAGCAGTTTACAGGTACGGGCCAGGGATGAGCAGTTCTTC.

DNA of the CDR3: TGTGCCACCAGCAGACCTAGCGGGGACCCAACCACAGATACGCAGTATTTT. This translates into CATSRPSGDPTTDTQYF. V is TRBV15 and J is TRBJ2-3; TRBD2 agrees at 9 bases. Germline trimming cut 2 bases from V and 2 bases from J; bases unmatched to any gene: 8. CDR3 length: 17 residues. Germline loops: CDR1 LNHNV, CDR2 YYDKDF (reference sequence).

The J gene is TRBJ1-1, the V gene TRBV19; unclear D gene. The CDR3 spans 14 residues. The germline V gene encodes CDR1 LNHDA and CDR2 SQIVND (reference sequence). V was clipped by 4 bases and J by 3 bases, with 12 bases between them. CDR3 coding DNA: TGTGCCAGTAGTACGATCACTCACGACACTGAAGCTTTCTTT. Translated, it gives CASSTITHDTEAFF.

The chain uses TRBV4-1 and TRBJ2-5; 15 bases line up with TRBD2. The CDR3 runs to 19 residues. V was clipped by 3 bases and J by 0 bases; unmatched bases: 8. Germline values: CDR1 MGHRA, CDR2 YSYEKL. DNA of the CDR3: TGCGCCAGCAGCCATCCTGGACTAGCGGGAGGGCCGAACCAAGAGACCCAGTACTTC. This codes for CASSHPGLAGGPNQETQYF.

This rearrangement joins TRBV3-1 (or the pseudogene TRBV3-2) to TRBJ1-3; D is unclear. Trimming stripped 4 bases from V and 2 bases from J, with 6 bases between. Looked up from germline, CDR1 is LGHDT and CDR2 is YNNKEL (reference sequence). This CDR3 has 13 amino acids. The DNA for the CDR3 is TGTGCCAGCAGCCCGGGGACTGGAAACACCATATATTTT. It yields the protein CASSPGTGNTIYF.

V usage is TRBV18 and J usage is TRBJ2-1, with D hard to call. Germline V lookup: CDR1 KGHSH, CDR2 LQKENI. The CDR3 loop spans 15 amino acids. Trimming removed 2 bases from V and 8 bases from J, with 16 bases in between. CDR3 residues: CASSPSRVAGDEQFF. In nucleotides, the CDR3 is TGTGCCAGCTCACCAAGTCGGGTAGCTGGAGATGAGCAGTTCTTC.

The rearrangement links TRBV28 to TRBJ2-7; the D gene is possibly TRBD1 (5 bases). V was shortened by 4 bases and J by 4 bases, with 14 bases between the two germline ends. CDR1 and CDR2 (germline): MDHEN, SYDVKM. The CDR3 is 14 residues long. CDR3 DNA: TGTGCCAGCAGTTCCACGACAGCGTTATACGAGCAGTACTTC. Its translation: CASSSTTALYEQYF.

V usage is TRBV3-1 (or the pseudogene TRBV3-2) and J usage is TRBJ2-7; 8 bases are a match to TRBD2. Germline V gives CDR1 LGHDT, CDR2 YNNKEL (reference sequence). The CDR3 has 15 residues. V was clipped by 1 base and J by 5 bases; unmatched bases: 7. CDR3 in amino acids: CASSQGVAGPHEQYF. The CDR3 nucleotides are TGTGCCAGCAGCCAAGGGGTAGCGGGACCTCACGAGCAGTACTTC.

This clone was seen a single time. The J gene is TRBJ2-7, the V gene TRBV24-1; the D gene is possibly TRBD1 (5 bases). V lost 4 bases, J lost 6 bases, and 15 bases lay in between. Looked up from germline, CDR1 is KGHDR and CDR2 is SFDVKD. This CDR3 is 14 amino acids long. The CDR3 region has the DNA TGTGCCACCAGTGACCCCCTGGCAGGGCGCGAGCAGTACTTC. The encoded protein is CATSDPLAGREQYF.

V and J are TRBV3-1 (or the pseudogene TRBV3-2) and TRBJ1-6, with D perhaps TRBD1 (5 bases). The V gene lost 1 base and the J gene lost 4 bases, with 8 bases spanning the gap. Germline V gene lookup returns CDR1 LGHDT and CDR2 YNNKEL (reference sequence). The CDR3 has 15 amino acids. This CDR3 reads CASSQGQGYNSPLHF. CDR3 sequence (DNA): TGTGCCAGCAGCCAAGGGCAGGGTTATAATTCACCCCTCCACTTT.

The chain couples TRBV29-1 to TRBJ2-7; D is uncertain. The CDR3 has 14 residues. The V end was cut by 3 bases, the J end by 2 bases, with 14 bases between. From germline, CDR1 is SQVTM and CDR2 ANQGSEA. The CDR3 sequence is CSVDYSDCPYEQYF. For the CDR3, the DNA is TGCAGCGTTGATTATTCCGACTGTCCCTACGAGCAGTACTTC.

CDR3 bases: TGTGCCAGCAGGACAGGGTCTGACTATGGCTACACCTTC. It specifies CASRTGSDYGYTF. This chain links TRBV28 with TRBJ1-2; 7 bases agree with TRBD1. The J segment lost 3 bases and the V segment lost 6 bases, leaving 4 bases of the junction unmatched. This CDR3 spans 13 amino acids. The germline CDR1 and CDR2 sequences are MDHEN and SYDVKM.

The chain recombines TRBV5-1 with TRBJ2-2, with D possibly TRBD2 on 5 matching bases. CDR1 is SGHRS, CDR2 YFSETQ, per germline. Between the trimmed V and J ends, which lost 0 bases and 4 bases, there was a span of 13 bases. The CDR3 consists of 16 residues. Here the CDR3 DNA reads TGCGCCAGCAGCTTGGGGACGGGTGAGGGCACCGGGGAGCTGTTTTTT. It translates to CASSLGTGEGTGELFF.

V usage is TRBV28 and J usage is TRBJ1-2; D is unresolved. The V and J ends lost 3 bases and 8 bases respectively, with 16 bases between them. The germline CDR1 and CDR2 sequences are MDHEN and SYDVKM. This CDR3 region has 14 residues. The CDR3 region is CASSFYGPKRGYTF. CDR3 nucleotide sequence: TGTGCCAGCAGTTTTTATGGTCCGAAGAGAGGCTACACCTTC.

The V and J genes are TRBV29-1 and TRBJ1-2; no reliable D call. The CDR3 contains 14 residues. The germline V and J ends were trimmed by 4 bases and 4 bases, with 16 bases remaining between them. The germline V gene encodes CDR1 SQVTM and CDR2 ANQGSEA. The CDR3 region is CSVGRLPVSYGYTF. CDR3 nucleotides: TGCAGCGTTGGGAGGTTGCCCGTCTCCTATGGCTACACCTTC.